These 6 T cell receptor beta chains were sequenced from one sample in a study of T cell repertoires in cytomegalovirus infection. The antigens of these receptors remain unknown. MiXCR, run by TCRdb on the reads, gives a single entry per CDR3 protein. The repertoire holds 650,000 to 850,000 distinct CDR3 sequences, with almost 30% as singletons. The material was cultured CD8+ T cells from PBMCs, obtained from culture after CMV antigen stimulation. The receptors here all came from a human donor in good health (CMV status not recorded). Some clones in this sample may be carry-over from other donors' samples.

This clonotype occurred a few times. The rearrangement links TRBV5-5 to TRBJ2-5, with 8 bases lining up with TRBD2. This CDR3 comprises 15 residues. V lost 7 bases, J lost 5 bases, and 13 bases stayed unmatched. Germline CDR1 SGHKS, CDR2 YYEKEE (reference sequence). The CDR3 sequence is CASLIFGTSVETQYF. The CDR3 DNA reads TGTGCCAGCCTCATATTCGGGACTAGTGTTGAGACCCAGTACTTC.

At least ten counts were recorded for this clonotype. The chain carries TRBV12-3 or TRBV12-4 and TRBJ2-2; 7 nucleotides agree with TRBD2. CDR3 length equals 18 residues. J was trimmed by 3 bases and V by 6 bases; bases with no gene match: 16. DNA of the CDR3: TGTGCCAGCAGCCTGACTAGCCCGATAGGGGAGGACACCGGGGAGCTGTTTTTT. Its protein product is CASSLTSPIGEDTGELFF.

The J gene is TRBJ1-1, the V gene TRBV9; possibly TRBD1 for D (6 bases). The germline gives CDR1 SGDLS, CDR2 YYNGEE. Between the trimmed V and J ends, which lost 4 bases and 8 bases, there was a span of 18 bases. The CDR3 has 14 amino acids. CDR3 amino acids: CASSSLRDTEEAFF. CDR3 nucleotides: TGTGCCAGCAGCTCGCTCCGGGACACTGAAGAAGCTTTCTTT.

This rearrangement joins TRBV6-8 to TRBJ2-2, with D perhaps TRBD2 (5 bases). The V and J ends lost 5 bases and 5 bases respectively, with 9 bases between them. This CDR3 contains 13 residues. CDR1 is MNHGY and CDR2 is SAAAGT in the germline V gene. Here the CDR3 DNA reads TGTGCCAGCAGTACTCTAGCAACCGGGGAGCTGTTTTTT. Translation gives CASSTLATGELFF.

The chain combines TRBV6-5 with TRBJ2-3; D remains ambiguous. Germline lookup yields CDR1 MNHEY and CDR2 SVGAGI. The CDR3 length is 12 residues. V was trimmed by 10 bases and J by 2 bases, leaving 10 bases between them. The CDR3 DNA follows: TGTGCCACCGGACGGATCACAGATACGCAGTATTTT. As protein: CATGRITDTQYF.

This clonotype was recorded many times. The chain carries TRBV4-1 and TRBJ1-4; D ambiguous. Germline CDR1 and CDR2: MGHRA and YSYEKL. V lost 4 bases and J lost 0, with 12 bases in between. The CDR3 runs 16 residues. CDR3 DNA sequence: TGCGCCAGCAGCCCCTACGACGGGGCAACTAATGAAAAACTGTTTTTT. Translation gives CASSPYDGATNEKLFF.